This TCR beta chain was documented in a study of shared clonotypes between healthy human individuals. The data were produced by immunoSEQ multiplex PCR, yet TCRdb's version contains in-frame clones alone and is incomplete. The repertoire holds 2 million to 2.5 million clones, with around 95% as singletons. This clonotype was sampled from a man between 18 and 35 years old in good health. The sequencing sample was made of naive CD4+ T cells sorted from blood. Indicated subset: CD45RA+ positively selected.

The CDR3 sequence: CASSDPGPKGRGYTF. DNA of the CDR3: TGTGCCAGCAGTGACCCCGGGCCAAAGGGGCGAGGCTACACCTTC. V usage is TRBV25-1 and J usage is TRBJ1-2, with a tentative D call TRBD1 (5 bases). This CDR3 has 15 residues. Germline lookup yields CDR1 MGHDK and CDR2 SYGVNS. The V end was cut by 3 bases, the J end by 8 bases, with 19 bases between.